One sample yielded the 9 T cell receptor beta chains listed below, sequenced in a study of blood T cell repertoires in COVID-19. Some clones are missing from TCRdb's copy, which holds only in-frame ones; the method was immunoSEQ multiplex PCR. The sample consists of some 260,000 clones, about nine tenths of them appearing once. The sample comprised PBMCs or T cells enriched from blood (not recorded which). The receptors come from a middle-aged man who had recovered from COVID-19.

The rearrangement uses TRBV18 and TRBJ2-1; 12 nucleotides agree with TRBD2. After removal of 3 bases from V and 7 bases from J, the junction contained 10 bases not matched to a gene. Germline V gene lookup returns CDR1 KGHSH and CDR2 LQKENI. The CDR3 covers 17 residues. The CDR3: CASSPMLAGGPDNEQFF. As DNA, the CDR3 is TGTGCCAGCTCACCGATGCTAGCGGGGGGGCCGGATAATGAGCAGTTCTTC.

This clone came up a few times. This sequence joins TRBV5-4 and TRBJ2-1, with 10 bases fitting TRBD2. This CDR3 has 15 residues. J lost 7 bases, V lost 3 bases, and 7 bases had no gene match. Germline loops: CDR1 SGHNT, CDR2 YYREEE (reference sequence). The CDR3 protein is CASSSSSGRRNEQFF. CDR3 coding DNA: TGTGCCAGCAGCTCAAGTAGCGGGAGGCGAAATGAGCAGTTCTTC.

The CDR3 loop reads CASSQRTGGVATDTQYF. The CDR3 nucleotides are TGTGCCAGCAGTCAACGGACAGGGGGCGTGGCCACAGATACGCAGTATTTT. The V gene is TRBV6-2 or TRBV6-3, the J gene TRBJ2-3; TRBD1 matches at 11 bases. The CDR3 sequence is 17 residues long. J was trimmed by 2 bases and V by 5 bases; bases with no gene match: 9. CDR1 is MNHEY and CDR2 is SVGEGT in the germline V gene.

This clone came up once. This rearrangement joins TRBV9 to TRBJ2-2; D may be TRBD2 (6 bases). The CDR3 totals 14 residues. V shed 3 bases and J shed 5 bases, with 11 bases lying between them. Germline V gene data show CDR1 as SGDLS and CDR2 as YYNGEE. The DNA of the CDR3 is TGTGCCAGCAGCGCGGAGGGAGAGACCGGGGAGCTGTTTTTT. Residues: CASSAEGETGELFF.

V gene TRBV19 combines with J gene TRBJ2-5; 7 bases are shared with TRBD2. The V and J ends lost 5 bases and 4 bases, in that order; junction bases with no gene match: 1. The CDR3 has 12 amino acids. Germline V CDR1 and CDR2: LNHDA, SQIVND (reference sequence). The CDR3 loop is CASSRGGETQYF. The CDR3 nucleotides are TGTGCCAGTAGTCGCGGGGGAGAGACCCAGTACTTC.

The chain recombines TRBV3-1 (or the pseudogene TRBV3-2) with TRBJ1-6; a weak D match, TRBD1 (5 bases). The CDR3 spans 14 residues. The V gene lost 0 bases and the J gene lost 12 bases, with 12 bases spanning the gap. Germline-derived CDR1 and CDR2 are LGHDT and YNNKEL (reference sequence). CDR3 loop: CASSQDLAGIPLHF. CDR3 sequence (DNA): TGTGCCAGCAGCCAAGATCTGGCAGGGATACCCCTCCACTTT.

CDR3 protein: CASSDLREKNTGELFF. Written as DNA, the CDR3 is TGTGCCAGCAGTGATTTACGGGAGAAGAACACCGGGGAGCTGTTTTTT. The chain links TRBV25-1 to TRBJ2-2, with a possible D match to TRBD2 (6 bases). Per germline, CDR1 MGHDK and CDR2 SYGVNS. The CDR3 covers 16 residues. The V end was cut by 3 bases, the J end by 1 base, with 12 bases between.

The V and J genes are TRBV13 and TRBJ2-7; a possible D gene is TRBD2 (6 bases). Germline lookup yields CDR1 PRHDT and CDR2 FYEKMQ (reference sequence). Trimming stripped 2 bases from V and 2 bases from J, with 10 bases between. This CDR3 is 14 amino acids long. The CDR3 is CASSLFRTTYEQYF. The DNA of the CDR3 is TGTGCCAGCAGCTTATTCCGGACTACCTACGAGCAGTACTTC.

The genes are TRBV30 and TRBJ1-2, with TRBD1 matching 9 bases. Germline CDR1 GTSNPN, CDR2 SVGIG (reference sequence). V shed 5 bases, J shed 6 bases, and the junction held 10 bases outside the gene matches. This CDR3 is 14 amino acids long. CDR3 sequence (DNA): TGTGCCTGGTCCCCTTTAGGACAGGGGAATGGCTACACCTTC. Its protein product is CAWSPLGQGNGYTF.